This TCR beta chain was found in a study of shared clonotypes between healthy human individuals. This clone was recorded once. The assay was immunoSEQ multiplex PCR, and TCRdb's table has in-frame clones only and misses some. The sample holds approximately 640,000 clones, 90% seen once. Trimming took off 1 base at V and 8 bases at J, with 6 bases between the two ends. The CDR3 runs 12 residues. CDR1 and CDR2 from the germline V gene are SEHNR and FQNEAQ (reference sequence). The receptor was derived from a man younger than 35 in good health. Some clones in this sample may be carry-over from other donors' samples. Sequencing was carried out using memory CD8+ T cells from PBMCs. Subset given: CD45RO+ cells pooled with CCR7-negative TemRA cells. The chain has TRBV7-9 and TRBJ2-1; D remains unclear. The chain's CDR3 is CASSLEGDEQFF. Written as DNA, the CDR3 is TGTGCCAGCAGCTTAGAAGGCGATGAGCAGTTCTTC.